This entry is about one T cell receptor beta chain. Source study methods: Counts of nucleated cells, estimated from reference gene primer amplification, were obtained. The data were produced by immunoSEQ multiplex PCR, yet TCRdb's version contains in-frame clones alone and is incomplete. V and J calls and clone size are copied from that table; D and trimming were computed from the DNA. The profile covers some 130,000 clones, with around 80% appearing a single time and more than 1.5% taken by the ten largest. The source of the sample is a study of blood T cell repertoires in COVID-19. As for the study in general: Both acute and convalescent COVID-19 samples were obtained from the United States, Italy and Spain. Sample material is recorded as cDNA or gDNA derived from T cells, B-cell-depleted T cells, or PBMCs.

With V trimmed by 2 bases and J by 2 bases, 3 bases remained unmatched. Looked up from germline, CDR1 is SGHVS and CDR2 is FNYEAQ. The CDR3 totals 17 residues. The V call is TRBV7-6, the J call TRBJ2-3; 14 bases match TRBD2. This receptor was obtained from a man in his 70s with acute or convalescent COVID-19. The sequenced sample was peripheral blood. CDR3 nucleotide sequence: TGTGCCAGCAGCTTAAGGGGACTAGCGGGGGTCACAGATACGCAGTATTTT. It specifies CASSLRGLAGVTDTQYF.